This T cell receptor (beta chain) was documented in a study of cytomegalovirus exposure and HLA in healthy donors. PCR employed 60 Vbeta and 13 Jbeta primers. Assay used: immunoSEQ multiplex PCR; TCRdb lists only in-frame clones, some missing. Among some 90,000 clones listed, approximately 80% were seen once. Study outcomes and limitations: CMV antigen specificity was confirmed in vitro for a few CMV-associated chains. The study flagged some 170 TCR beta chains as cytomegalovirus-associated.

Germline V CDR1 and CDR2: SGHAT, FQNNGV. The CDR3 is 14 amino acids. Losses at the gene ends were 5 bases for V and 7 bases for J; bases not matched to a gene: 10. Of note for this clone: Its antigen is currently unknown.

The sequence was collected from a man aged 45-65 years in good health and CMV-seronegative. Sequencing was carried out using PBMCs. The rearrangement links TRBV11-2 to TRBJ1-1; 7 nucleotides line up with TRBD1. CDR3 coding DNA: TGTGCCAGCAGCCGGGGTAGACAGGGCCGTGAAGCTTTCTTT. This encodes CASSRGRQGREAFF. Complete variable domain (other parts from reference TRBV11-2 and TRBJ1-1): EAGVAQSPRYKIIEKRQSVAFWCNPISGHATLYWYQQILGQGPKLLIQFQNNGVVDDSQLPKDRFSAERLKGVDSTLKIQPAKLEDSAVYLCASSRGRQGREAFFGQGTRLTVV.